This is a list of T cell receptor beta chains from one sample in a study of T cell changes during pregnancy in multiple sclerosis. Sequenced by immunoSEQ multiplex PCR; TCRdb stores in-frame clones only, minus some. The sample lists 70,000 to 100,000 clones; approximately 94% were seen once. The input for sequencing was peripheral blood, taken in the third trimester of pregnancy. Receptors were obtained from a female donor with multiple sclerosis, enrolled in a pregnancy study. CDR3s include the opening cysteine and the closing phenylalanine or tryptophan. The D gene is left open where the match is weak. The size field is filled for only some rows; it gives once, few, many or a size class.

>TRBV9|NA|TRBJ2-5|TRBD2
CASSFPGLQETQYF
TGTGCCAGCAGCTTTCCGGGACTACAAGAGACCCAGTACTTC
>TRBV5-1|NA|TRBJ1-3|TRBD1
CASSLWTTGTGGNTIYF
TGCGCCAGCAGCTTGTGGACTACCGGGACAGGGGGAAACACCATATATTTT
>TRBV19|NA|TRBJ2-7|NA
CAGTPSSYEQYF
TGTGCGGGGACACCGAGCTCCTACGAGCAGTACTTC
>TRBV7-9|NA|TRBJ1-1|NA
CASSSREAFF
TGTGCCAGCAGCTCCCGGGAAGCTTTCTTT
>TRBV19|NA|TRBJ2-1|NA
CASSIASPNEQFF
TGTGCCAGTAGTATAGCCTCCCCCAATGAGCAGTTCTTC
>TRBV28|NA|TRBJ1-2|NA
CASSSHGGYGYTF
TGTGCCAGCAGTTCCCATGGAGGGTATGGCTACACCTTC
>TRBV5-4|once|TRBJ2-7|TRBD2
CASSLVPSGSYEQYF
TGTGCCAGCAGCTTGGTCCCTAGCGGGAGCTACGAGCAGTACTTC
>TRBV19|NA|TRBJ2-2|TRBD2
CASSATSGRMVGELFF
TGTGCCAGTAGTGCGACTAGCGGGAGGATGGTCGGGGAGCTGTTTTTT
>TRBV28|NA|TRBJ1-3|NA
CASDSSNGNTIYF
TGTGCCAGCGATAGTTCGAATGGAAACACCATATATTTT
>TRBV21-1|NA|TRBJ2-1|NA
CASSKDGAGGNEQFF
TGTGCCAGCAGCAAAGATGGAGCAGGGGGAAATGAGCAGTTCTTC
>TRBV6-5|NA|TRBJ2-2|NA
CASSYGQVVGELFF
TGTGCCAGCAGTTACGGGCAGGTTGTCGGGGAGCTGTTTTTT
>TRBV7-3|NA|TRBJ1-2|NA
CASSHPGQSADGYTF
TGTGCCAGCAGCCATCCGGGACAAAGTGCAGATGGCTACACCTTC
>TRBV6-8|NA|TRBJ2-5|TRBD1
CASCYRQGGYQETQYF
TGTGCCAGCTGCTACCGACAGGGGGGGTACCAAGAGACCCAGTACTTC
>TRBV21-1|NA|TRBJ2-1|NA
CASRGTAINNEQFF
TGTGCCAGCAGGGGGACAGCTATTAACAATGAGCAGTTCTTC
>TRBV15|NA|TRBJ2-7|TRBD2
CATSKGGRAYEQYF
TGTGCCACCAGCAAGGGCGGGAGGGCCTACGAGCAGTACTTC
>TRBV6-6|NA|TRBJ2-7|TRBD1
CASSYLRPGQGFEQYF
TGTGCCAGCAGTTACCTGAGACCGGGACAGGGTTTCGAGCAGTACTTC
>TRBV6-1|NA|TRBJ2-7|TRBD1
CASKRTGYSYEQYF
TGTGCCAGCAAGCGGACAGGGTATTCCTACGAGCAGTACTTC
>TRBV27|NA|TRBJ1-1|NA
CASRYRDGGTEAFF
TGTGCCAGCAGATACAGGGATGGGGGCACTGAAGCTTTCTTT
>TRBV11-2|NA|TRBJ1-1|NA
CASRPGWLTTEAFF
TGTGCCAGCAGACCAGGGTGGCTGACCACTGAAGCTTTCTTT